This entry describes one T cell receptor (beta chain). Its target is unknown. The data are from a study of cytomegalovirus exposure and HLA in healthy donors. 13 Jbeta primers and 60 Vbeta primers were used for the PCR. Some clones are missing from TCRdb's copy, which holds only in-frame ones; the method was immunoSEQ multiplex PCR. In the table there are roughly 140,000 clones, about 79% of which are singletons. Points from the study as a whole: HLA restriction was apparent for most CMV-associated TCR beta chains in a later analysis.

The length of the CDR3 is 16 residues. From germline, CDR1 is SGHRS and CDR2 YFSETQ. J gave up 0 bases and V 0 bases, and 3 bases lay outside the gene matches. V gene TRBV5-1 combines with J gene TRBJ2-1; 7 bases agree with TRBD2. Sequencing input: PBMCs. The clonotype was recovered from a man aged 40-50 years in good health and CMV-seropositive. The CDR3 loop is CASSLERGGSYNEQFF. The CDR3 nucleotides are TGCGCCAGCAGCTTGGAGCGGGGAGGCTCCTACAATGAGCAGTTCTTC.